This T cell receptor beta chain was retrieved from a study of blood T cell repertoires in COVID-19. At the level of the study: Material from acute and convalescent COVID-19 was sourced from the United States, Italy and Spain.

Methods used by the authors: From reference gene primer amplification, estimates of nucleated cell counts were derived. Here immunoSEQ multiplex PCR was the method, and the copy in TCRdb shows in-frame clones only, minus some. The V and J calls and clone size come from that table; D and trimming were worked out from the DNA. The repertoire consists of 150,000 to 200,000 clones, with more than 75% occurring once and the leading ten covering roughly 6%. This CDR3 has 14 amino acids. Germline V gene sequence: CDR1 SEHNR, CDR2 FQNEAQ (reference sequence). J was trimmed by 0 bases and V by 5 bases; bases with no gene match: 2.

Sequences were obtained from peripheral blood. The receptor comes from a man in his forties or fifties with active or convalescent COVID-19. This chain links TRBV7-9 with TRBJ2-3, with TRBD1 matching over 7 bases. In nucleotides, the CDR3 is TGTGCCAGCAGCCCGGACAGGAGCACAGATACGCAGTATTTT. Its protein product is CASSPDRSTDTQYF.